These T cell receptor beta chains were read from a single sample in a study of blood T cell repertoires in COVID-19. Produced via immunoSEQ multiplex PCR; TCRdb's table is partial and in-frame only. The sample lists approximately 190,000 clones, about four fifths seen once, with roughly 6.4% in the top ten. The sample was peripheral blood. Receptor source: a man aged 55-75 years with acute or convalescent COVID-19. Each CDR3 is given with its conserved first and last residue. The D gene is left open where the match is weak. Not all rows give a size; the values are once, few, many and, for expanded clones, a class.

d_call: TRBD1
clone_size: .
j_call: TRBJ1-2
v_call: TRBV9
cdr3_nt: TGTGCCAGCAGCGTAGAAGGGACAGGGTTTTCGAGTGGCTACACCTTC
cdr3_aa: CASSVEGTGFSSGYTF

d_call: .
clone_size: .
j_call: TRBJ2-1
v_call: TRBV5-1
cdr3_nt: TGCGCCAGCAGCTTGGGAGACAGGCCTTACAATGAGCAGTTCTTC
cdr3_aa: CASSLGDRPYNEQFF

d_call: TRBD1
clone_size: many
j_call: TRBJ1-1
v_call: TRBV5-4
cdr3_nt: TGTGCCAGCAGCCCACCCGGGACAGGGATCAGGACTGAAGCTTTCTTT
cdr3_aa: CASSPPGTGIRTEAFF

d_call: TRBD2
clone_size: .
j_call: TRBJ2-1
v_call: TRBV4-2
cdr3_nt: TGTGCCAGCAGCCAGAGACTAGCGGGGGGAGGAAATGAGCAGTTCTTC
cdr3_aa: CASSQRLAGGGNEQFF

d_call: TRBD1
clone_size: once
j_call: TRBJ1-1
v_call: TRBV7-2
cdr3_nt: TGTGCCAGCAGAGAACAGGGGTACACTGAAGCTTTCTTT
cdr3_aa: CASREQGYTEAFF

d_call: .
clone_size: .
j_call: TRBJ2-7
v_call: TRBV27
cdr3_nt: TGTGCCAGCAGCCCCACTCAATCGTACGAGCAGTACTTC
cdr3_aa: CASSPTQSYEQYF

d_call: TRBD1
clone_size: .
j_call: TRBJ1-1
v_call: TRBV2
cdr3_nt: TGTGCCAGCCAAACAGGGGGCGCTGAAGCTTTCTTT
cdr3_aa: CASQTGGAEAFF

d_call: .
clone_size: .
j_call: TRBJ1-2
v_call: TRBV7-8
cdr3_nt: TGTGCCAGCAGCTTAAGGGCGGGCGGGGGGCATGGCTACACCTTC
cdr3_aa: CASSLRAGGGHGYTF

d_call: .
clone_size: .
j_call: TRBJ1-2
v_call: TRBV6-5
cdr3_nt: TGTGCCAGCAGTTACGGGGGGGCCTATGGCTACACCTTC
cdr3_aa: CASSYGGAYGYTF

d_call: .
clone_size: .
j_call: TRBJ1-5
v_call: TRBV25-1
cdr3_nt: TGTGCCAGCAGCCCATTGGGGGGGAATCAGCCCCAGCATTTT
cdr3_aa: CASSPLGGNQPQHF

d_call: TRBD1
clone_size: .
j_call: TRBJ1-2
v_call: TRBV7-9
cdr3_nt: TGTGCCAGCAGCGGTCGACAGGGGGAAGGGGGCTACACCTTC
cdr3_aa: CASSGRQGEGGYTF

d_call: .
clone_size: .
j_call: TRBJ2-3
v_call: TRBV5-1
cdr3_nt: TGCGCCAGCAGCCTAACTAGTTCAGATACGCAGTATTTT
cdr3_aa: CASSLTSSDTQYF

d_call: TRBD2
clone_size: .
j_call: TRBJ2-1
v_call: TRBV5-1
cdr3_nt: TGCGCCAGCAGCCTATTTAGCGGGGGGGCCGGCTACAATGAGCAGTTCTTC
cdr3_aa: CASSLFSGGAGYNEQFF

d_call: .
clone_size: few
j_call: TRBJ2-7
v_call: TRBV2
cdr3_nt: TGTGCCAGCAGTGAACAGGGAATGGTCCTCCACGAGCAGTACTTC
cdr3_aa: CASSEQGMVLHEQYF

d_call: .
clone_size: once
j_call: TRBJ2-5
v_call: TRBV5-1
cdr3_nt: TGCGCCAGCAGCTTGAAACAGCAGCAAGAGACCCAGTACTTC
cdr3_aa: CASSLKQQQETQYF

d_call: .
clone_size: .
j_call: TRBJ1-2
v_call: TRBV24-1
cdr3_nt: TGTGCCACCAGCTCGACAGATCTTGTCTATGGCTACACCTTC
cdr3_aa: CATSSTDLVYGYTF

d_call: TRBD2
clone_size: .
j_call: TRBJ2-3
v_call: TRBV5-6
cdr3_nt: TGTGCCAGCAGCTCAGGACTAGCGGGAGGAGCAGATACGCAGTATTTT
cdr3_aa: CASSSGLAGGADTQYF

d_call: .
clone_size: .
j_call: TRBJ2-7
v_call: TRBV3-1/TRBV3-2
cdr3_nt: TGTGCCAGCAGCCAAGGCAGGGCTACCTACGAGCAGTACTTC
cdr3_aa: CASSQGRATYEQYF

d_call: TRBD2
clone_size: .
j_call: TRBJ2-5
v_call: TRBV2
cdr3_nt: TGTGCCAGCAGTGAAAATAGTCAGCGGGGCCCACAAGAGACCCAGTACTTC
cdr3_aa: CASSENSQRGPQETQYF

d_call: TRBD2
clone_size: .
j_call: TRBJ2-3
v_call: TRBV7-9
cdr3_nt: TGTGCCAGCAGCCCCGTAGCGGGGGGAAGGATCGGCACAGATACGCAGTATTTT
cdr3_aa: CASSPVAGGRIGTDTQYF

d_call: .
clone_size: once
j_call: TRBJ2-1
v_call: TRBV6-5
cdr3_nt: TGTGCCAGTAGCCAGACTAGAGTCAATGAGCAGTTCTTC
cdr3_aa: CASSQTRVNEQFF

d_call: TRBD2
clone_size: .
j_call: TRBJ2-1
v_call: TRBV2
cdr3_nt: TGTGCCAGCAGTGGACTAGCCTCTTACAATGAGCAGTTCTTC
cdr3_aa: CASSGLASYNEQFF

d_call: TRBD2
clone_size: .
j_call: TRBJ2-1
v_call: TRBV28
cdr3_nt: TGTGCCAGCAGTTTATCTTTTGGGACTAGCAATATCAATGAGCAGTTCTTC
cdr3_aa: CASSLSFGTSNINEQFF

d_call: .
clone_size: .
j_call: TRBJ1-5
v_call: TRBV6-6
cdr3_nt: TGTGCCAGTGGGAGGACCCGGTCTAGCAATCAGCCCCAGCATTTT
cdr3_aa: CASGRTRSSNQPQHF

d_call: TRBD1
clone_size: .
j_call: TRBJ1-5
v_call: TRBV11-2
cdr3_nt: TGTGCCAGCAGCCCTGGACAGGGGGCCCATCAGCCCCAGCATTTT
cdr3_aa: CASSPGQGAHQPQHF

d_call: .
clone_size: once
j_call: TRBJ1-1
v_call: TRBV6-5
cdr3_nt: TGTGCCAGCAGCCTAACGGCGGTGGTGTACACTGAAGCTTTCTTT
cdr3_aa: CASSLTAVVYTEAFF

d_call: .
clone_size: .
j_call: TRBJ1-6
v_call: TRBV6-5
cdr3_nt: TGTGCCAGCAGGGACAGAGGAGCACCCCTCCACTTT
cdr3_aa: CASRDRGAPLHF

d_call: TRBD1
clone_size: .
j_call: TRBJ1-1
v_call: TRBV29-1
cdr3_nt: TGCAGCGCCATGTCCGGGACAGACCAAAACACTGAAGCTTTCTTT
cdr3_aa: CSAMSGTDQNTEAFF

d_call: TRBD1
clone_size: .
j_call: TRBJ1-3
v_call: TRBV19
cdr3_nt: TGTGCCAGTAGTACCGGACAGGGCTCATACTCTGGAAACACCATATATTTT
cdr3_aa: CASSTGQGSYSGNTIYF

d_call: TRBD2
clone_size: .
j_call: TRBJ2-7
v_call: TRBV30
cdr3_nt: TGTGCCTGGAGTGCGGGGGGCTACGAGCAGTACTTC
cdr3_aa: CAWSAGGYEQYF

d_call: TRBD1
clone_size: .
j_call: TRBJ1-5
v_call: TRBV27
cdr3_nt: TGTGCCAGCAGTTCACTACAGGGGGGAAGGGGTCAGCCCCAGCATTTT
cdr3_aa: CASSSLQGGRGQPQHF

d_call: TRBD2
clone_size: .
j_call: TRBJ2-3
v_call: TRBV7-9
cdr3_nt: TGTGCCAGCAGCTTAACGACTAGCACGAATACGCAGTATTTT
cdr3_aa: CASSLTTSTNTQYF

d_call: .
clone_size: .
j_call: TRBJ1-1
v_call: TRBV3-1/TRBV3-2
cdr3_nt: TGTGCCAGCAGCCAAGAGTACAGGGTGAGCACTGAAGCTTTCTTT
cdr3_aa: CASSQEYRVSTEAFF

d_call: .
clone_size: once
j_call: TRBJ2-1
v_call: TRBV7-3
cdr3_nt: TGTGCCAGCAGCTTAACAATGACAGGCATTGGGGAGCAGTTCTTC
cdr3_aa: CASSLTMTGIGEQFF

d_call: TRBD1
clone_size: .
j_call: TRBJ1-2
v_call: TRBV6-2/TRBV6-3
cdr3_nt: TGTGCCAGCAGCCTAAACAGGGGCCGCTATGGCTACACCTTC
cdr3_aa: CASSLNRGRYGYTF

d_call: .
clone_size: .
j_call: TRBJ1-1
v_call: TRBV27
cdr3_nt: TGTGCCAGCAGTTTCAGACAGGACACTGAAGCTTTCTTT
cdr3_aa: CASSFRQDTEAFF

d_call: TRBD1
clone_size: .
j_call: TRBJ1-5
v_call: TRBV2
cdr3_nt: TGTGCCAGCAGCCAGGACAGGGGCAATCAGCCCCAGCATTTT
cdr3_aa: CASSQDRGNQPQHF

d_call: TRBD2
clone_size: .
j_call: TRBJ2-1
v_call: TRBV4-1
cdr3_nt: TGCGCCAGCAGCCAAGCGCCCTCCGGGACTAGCGGGGGCCGATACAATGAGCAGTTCTTC
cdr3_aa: CASSQAPSGTSGGRYNEQFF

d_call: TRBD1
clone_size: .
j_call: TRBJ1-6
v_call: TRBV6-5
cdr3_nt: TGTGCCAGCAGTTACGGACAGGGTTGGTCACCCCTCCACTTT
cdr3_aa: CASSYGQGWSPLHF

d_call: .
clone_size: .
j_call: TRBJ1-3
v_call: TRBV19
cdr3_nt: TGTGCCAGTATGGTTGGGCCTGGAAACACCATATATTTT
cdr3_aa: CASMVGPGNTIYF

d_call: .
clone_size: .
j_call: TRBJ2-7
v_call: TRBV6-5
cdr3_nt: TGTGCCAGCAGTTCTGACATTTCGGCTTCCTACGAGCAGTACTTC
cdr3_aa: CASSSDISASYEQYF

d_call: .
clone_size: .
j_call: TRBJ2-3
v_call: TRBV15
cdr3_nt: TGTGCCACCAGCAGAGATCAAGGAGCTACGCAGTATTTT
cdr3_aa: CATSRDQGATQYF

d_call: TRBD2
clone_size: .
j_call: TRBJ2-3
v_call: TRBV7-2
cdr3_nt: TGTGCCAGCAGCTTAAGGGTCGGTGGCGGGAGGGCCCATACGCAGTATTTT
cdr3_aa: CASSLRVGGGRAHTQYF

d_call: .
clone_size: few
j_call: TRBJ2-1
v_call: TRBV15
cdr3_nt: TGTGCCACCAGCAGAGATATCGGGTATGAGCAGTTCTTC
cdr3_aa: CATSRDIGYEQFF